This T cell receptor (beta chain) is from a study of blood T cells in healthy people across ages. Donor samples were obtained from healthy Caucasian individuals from Russia, aged about 6 to 95. V dropped 6 bases and J dropped 9 bases, with 18 bases sitting between them. Germline V lookup: CDR1 SQVTM, CDR2 ANQGSEA. The CDR3 is 13 residues long. Using a J-beta primer mix together with a sample-barcoded 5' primer, a second PCR was run for roughly 6 to 12 cycles. Template switching added a 12-random-nucleotide identifier to every cDNA molecule. One entry per CDR3 protein, called by TCRdb with MiXCR from the 5' RACE reads. The sample lists roughly 700,000 distinct CDR3 sequences; 49% were seen once.

This chain connects TRBV29-1 to TRBJ2-1, with a weak D call TRBD2 (6 bases). The specimen sequenced was blood. This clonotype was obtained from a woman aged 55-70 years in good health. CDR3 protein: CSVPPLAGFEQFF. CDR3 DNA sequence: TGCAGCGTCCCCCCACTAGCTGGATTTGAGCAGTTCTTC.